This T cell receptor (beta chain) was observed in a study of T cell responses to AZD1222 COVID-19 vaccine. This clone was seen a single time. Its matching antigen is unknown. Broader study findings: Vaccine-associated CD4 TCRs ranged over spike, dominating at 160-218 and 743-854.

Clones were sequenced by immunoSEQ multiplex PCR, and TCRdb holds only the in-frame ones, with some missing. The sample includes 90,000 to 120,000 clones, 85% to 90% of them seen just once. The V gene end was trimmed by 1 base and the J gene end by 2 bases; junction bases not matched to a gene: 0. CDR1 LNHDA and CDR2 SQIVND come from the germline V gene (reference sequence). There are 15 residues in the CDR3. The clonotype was recovered from an adult in good health. This chain links TRBV19 with TRBJ2-5; 11 bases align to TRBD2. The sequencing here drew on peripheral blood, taken on day 0 of AZD1222 vaccination. In DNA, the CDR3 is TGTGCCAGTAGTATAGGACTAGCGGGGCAAGAGACCCAGTACTTC. Protein sequence: CASSIGLAGQETQYF.